This is a list of T cell receptor beta chains from one sample in a study of blood T cell repertoires in COVID-19. The assay was immunoSEQ multiplex PCR, and TCRdb's table has in-frame clones only and misses some. Of 150,000 or so clones in the sample, around 80% are singletons; the top ten hold approximately 16%. Sequenced material: peripheral blood. The origin of the receptors is a human donor with acute or convalescent COVID-19. The donor label of this sample is uncertain. The CDR3 runs from the conserved cysteine through the conserved F or W. D genes are given only for firm matches. Expanded clones get a size class; other rows say once, few or many, or leave the size out.

TRBJ1-5 | . | TRBV19 | . | CASRRGARDQPQHF | TGTGCCAGCAGGAGGGGCGCCCGGGATCAGCCCCAGCATTTT
TRBJ1-5 | . | TRBV6-4 | TRBD1 | CASSQGGPQHF | TGTGCCAGCAGTCAGGGGGGCCCCCAGCATTTT
TRBJ1-3 | . | TRBV14 | . | CASSQVYSLGNTIYF | TGTGCCAGCAGCCAAGTCTACAGCCTTGGAAACACCATATATTTT
TRBJ1-3 | . | TRBV5-5 | . | CASNLVGGSSGNTIYF | TGTGCCAGCAACTTGGTCGGCGGGAGCTCTGGAAACACCATATATTTT
TRBJ1-1 | many | TRBV4-1 | TRBD1 | CASSLRDRGDTEAFF | TGCGCCAGCAGCCTCCGGGACAGGGGGGACACTGAAGCTTTCTTT
TRBJ2-1 | . | TRBV7-2 | . | CASSSREGVFPSYNEQFF | TGTGCCAGCAGCTCTAGGGAAGGGGTGTTCCCCTCCTACAATGAGCAGTTCTTC
TRBJ1-5 | . | TRBV2 | . | CASSVWDSNQPQHF | TGTGCCAGCAGTGTTTGGGACTCAAATCAGCCCCAGCATTTT
TRBJ1-6 | . | TRBV19 | . | CASSTSRGRYNSPLHF | TGTGCCAGTAGCACCTCAAGAGGTCGTTATAATTCACCCCTCCACTTT
TRBJ2-2 | . | TRBV4-2 | . | CASEQRMNGELFF | TGTGCCAGTGAGCAGAGGATGAACGGGGAGCTGTTTTTT
TRBJ2-7 | . | TRBV30 | . | CAWRGRDFYEQYF | TGTGCCTGGAGGGGCAGGGATTTCTACGAGCAGTACTTC
TRBJ1-1 | . | TRBV6-6 | . | CASSYLAGAKAGAFF | TGTGCCAGCAGTTACCTGGCTGGGGCGAAGGCTGGAGCTTTCTTT
TRBJ2-2 | . | TRBV27 | TRBD1 | CASSLDRVVTGELFF | TGTGCCAGCAGTTTGGACAGGGTGGTTACCGGGGAGCTGTTTTTT
TRBJ2-7 | . | TRBV4-1 | TRBD1 | CASSGQGFFSYEQYF | TGCGCCAGCAGCGGACAGGGGTTCTTTTCCTACGAGCAGTACTTC
TRBJ2-7 | . | TRBV6-2/TRBV6-3 | TRBD1 | CASSAGTGDRPYEQYF | TGTGCCAGCAGTGCCGGGACAGGGGATCGGCCCTACGAGCAGTACTTC
TRBJ2-7 | . | TRBV29-1 | . | CSAEGGKKTYEQYF | TGCAGCGCCGAGGGGGGGAAAAAGACCTACGAGCAGTACTTC
TRBJ1-5 | . | TRBV7-9 | TRBD1 | CASSSDRPNQPQHF | TGTGCCAGCAGCTCGGACAGGCCTAATCAGCCCCAGCATTTT
TRBJ1-1 | few | TRBV18 | . | CASSPSQRMNTEAFF | TGTGCCAGCTCACCTTCCCAGCGTATGAACACTGAAGCTTTCTTT
TRBJ2-5 | . | TRBV5-4 | TRBD2 | CASSSVAGGRLETQYF | TGTGCCAGCAGCTCAGTAGCGGGGGGGCGTTTGGAGACCCAGTACTTC
TRBJ1-6 | . | TRBV30 | . | CAWTFSGSPLHF | TGTGCCTGGACATTTAGCGGTTCACCCCTCCACTTT
TRBJ1-6 | . | TRBV19 | TRBD1 | CASSPPQGVRSPLHF | TGTGCCAGTAGTCCCCCTCAGGGGGTCCGATCACCCCTCCACTTT
TRBJ2-3 | few | TRBV13 | TRBD2 | CASSSLAGGVTDTQYF | TGTGCCAGCAGCTCTCTAGCGGGGGGTGTCACAGATACGCAGTATTTT
TRBJ1-1 | . | TRBV30 | . | CAWSPGSVGNTEAFF | TGTGCCTGGAGCCCAGGGTCTGTTGGGAACACTGAAGCTTTCTTT
TRBJ1-2 | . | TRBV27 | TRBD1 | CASSPRTGSYGYTF | TGTGCCAGCAGTCCGCGGACAGGGTCCTATGGCTACACCTTC
TRBJ1-2 | . | TRBV20-1 | . | CSASPQGNYGYTF | TGCAGTGCTAGTCCGCAGGGAAACTATGGCTACACCTTC
TRBJ1-5 | . | TRBV6-5 | TRBD1 | CASTTVGQGRQPQHF | TGTGCCAGCACTACAGTGGGACAGGGACGGCAGCCCCAGCATTTT
TRBJ2-3 | . | TRBV10-2 | TRBD2 | CASNPLERGGTDTQYF | TGCGCCAGCAACCCGCTAGAGCGGGGGGGCACAGATACGCAGTATTTT
TRBJ1-1 | . | TRBV29-1 | TRBD1 | CSVVSGGTEAFF | TGCAGCGTCGTTTCAGGGGGCACTGAAGCTTTCTTT
TRBJ1-2 | . | TRBV5-1 | TRBD1 | CASSVSGTANYGYTF | TGCGCCAGCAGCGTGTCAGGGACAGCCAACTATGGCTACACCTTC
TRBJ2-3 | . | TRBV12-5 | TRBD1 | CASGPDRPSTDTQYF | TGTGCTAGTGGCCCGGACAGGCCCAGCACAGATACGCAGTATTTT
TRBJ1-2 | . | TRBV29-1 | TRBD1 | CSVRGSDGYTF | TGCAGCGTCAGGGGGTCCGATGGCTACACCTTC